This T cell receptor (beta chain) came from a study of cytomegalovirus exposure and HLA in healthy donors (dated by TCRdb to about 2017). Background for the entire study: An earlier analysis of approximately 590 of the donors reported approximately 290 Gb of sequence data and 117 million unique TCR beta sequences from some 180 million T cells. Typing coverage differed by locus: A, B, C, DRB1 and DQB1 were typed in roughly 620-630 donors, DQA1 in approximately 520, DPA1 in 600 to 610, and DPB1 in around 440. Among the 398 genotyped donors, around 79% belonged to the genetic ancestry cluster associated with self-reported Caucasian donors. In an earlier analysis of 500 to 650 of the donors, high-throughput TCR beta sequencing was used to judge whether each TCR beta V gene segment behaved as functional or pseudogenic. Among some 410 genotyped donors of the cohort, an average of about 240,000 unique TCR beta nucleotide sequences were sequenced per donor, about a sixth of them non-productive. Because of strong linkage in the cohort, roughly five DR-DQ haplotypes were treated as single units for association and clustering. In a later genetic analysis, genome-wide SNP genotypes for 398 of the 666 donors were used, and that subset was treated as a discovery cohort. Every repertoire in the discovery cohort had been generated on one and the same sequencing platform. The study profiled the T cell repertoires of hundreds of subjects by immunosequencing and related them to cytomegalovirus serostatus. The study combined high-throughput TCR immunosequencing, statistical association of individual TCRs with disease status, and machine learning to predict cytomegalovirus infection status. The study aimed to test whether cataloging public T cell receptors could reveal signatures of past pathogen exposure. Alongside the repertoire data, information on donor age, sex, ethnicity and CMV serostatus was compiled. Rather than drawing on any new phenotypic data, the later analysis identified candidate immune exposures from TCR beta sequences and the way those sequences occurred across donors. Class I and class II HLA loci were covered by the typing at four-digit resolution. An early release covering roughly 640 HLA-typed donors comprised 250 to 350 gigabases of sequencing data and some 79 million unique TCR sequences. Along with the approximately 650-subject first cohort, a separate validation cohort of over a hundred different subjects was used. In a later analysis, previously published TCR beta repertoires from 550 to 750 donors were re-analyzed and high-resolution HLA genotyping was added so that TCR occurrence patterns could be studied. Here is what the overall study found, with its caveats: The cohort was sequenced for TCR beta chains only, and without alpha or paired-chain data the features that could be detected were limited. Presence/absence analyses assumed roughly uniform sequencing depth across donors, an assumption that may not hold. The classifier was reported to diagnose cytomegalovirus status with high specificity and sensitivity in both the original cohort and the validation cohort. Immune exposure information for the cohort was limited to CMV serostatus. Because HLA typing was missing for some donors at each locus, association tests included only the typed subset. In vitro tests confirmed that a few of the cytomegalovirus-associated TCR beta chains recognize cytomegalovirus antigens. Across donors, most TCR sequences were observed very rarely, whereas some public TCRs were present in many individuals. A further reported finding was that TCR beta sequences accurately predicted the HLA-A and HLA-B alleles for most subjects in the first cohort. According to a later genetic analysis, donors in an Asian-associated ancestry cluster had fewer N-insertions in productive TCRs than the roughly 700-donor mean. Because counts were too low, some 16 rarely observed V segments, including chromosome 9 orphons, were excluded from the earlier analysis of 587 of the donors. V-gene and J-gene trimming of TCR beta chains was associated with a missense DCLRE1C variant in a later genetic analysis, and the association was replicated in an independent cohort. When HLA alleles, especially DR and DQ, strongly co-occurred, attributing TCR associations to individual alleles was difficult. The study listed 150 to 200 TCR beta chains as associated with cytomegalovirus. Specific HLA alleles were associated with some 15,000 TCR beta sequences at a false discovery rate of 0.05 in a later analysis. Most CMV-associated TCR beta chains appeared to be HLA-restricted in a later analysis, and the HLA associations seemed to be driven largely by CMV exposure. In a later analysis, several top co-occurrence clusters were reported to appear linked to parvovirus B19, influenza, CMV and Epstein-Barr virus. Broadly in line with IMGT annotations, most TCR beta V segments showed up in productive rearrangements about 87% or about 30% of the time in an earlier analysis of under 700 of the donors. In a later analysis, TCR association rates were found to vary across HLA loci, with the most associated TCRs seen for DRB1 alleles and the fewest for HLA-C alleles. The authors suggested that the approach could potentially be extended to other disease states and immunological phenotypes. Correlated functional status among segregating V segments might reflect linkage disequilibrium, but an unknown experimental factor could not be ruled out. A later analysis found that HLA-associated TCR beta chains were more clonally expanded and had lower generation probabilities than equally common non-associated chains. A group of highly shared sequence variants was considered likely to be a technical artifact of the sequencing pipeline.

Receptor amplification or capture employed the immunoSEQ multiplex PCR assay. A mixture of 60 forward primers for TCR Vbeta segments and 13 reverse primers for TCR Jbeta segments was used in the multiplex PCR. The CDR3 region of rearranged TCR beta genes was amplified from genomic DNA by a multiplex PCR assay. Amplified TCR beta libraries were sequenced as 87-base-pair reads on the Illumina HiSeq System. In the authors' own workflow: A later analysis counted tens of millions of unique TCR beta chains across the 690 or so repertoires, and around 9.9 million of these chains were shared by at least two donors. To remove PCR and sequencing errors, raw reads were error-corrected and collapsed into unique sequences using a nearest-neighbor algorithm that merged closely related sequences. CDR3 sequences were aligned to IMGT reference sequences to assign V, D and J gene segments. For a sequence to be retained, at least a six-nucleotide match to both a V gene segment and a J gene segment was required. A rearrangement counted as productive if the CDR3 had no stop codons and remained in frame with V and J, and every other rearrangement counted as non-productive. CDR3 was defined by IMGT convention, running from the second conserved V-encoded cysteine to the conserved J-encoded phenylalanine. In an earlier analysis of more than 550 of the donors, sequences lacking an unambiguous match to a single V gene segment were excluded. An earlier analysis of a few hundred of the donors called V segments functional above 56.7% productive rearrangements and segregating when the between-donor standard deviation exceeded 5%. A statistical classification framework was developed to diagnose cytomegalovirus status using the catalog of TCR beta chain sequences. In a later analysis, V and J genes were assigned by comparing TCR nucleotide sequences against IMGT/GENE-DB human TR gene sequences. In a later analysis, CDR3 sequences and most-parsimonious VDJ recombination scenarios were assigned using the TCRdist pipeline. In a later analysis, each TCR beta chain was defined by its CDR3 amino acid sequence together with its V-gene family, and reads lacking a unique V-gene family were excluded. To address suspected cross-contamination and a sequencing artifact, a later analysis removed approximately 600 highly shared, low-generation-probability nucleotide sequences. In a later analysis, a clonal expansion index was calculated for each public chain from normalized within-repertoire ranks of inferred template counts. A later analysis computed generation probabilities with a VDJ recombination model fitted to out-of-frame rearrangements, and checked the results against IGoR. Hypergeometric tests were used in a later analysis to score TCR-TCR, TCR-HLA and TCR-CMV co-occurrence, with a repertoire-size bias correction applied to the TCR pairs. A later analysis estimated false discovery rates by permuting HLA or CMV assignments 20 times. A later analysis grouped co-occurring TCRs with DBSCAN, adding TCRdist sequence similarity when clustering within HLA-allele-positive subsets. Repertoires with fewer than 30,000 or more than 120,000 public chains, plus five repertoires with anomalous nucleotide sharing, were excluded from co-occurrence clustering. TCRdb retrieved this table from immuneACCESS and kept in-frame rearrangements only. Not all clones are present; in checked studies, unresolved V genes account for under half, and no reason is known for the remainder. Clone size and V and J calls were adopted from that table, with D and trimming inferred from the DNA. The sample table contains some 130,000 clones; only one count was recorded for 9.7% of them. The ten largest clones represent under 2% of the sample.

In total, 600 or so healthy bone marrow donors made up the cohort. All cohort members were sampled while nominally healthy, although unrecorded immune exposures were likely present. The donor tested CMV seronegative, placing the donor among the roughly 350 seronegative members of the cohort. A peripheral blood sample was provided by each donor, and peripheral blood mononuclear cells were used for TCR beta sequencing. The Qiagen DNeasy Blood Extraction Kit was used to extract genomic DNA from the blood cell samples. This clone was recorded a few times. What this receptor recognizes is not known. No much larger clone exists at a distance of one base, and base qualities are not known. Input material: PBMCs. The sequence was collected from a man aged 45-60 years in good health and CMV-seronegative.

The DNA is as follows: TGTGCCAGCAGCCACCTCGGGGACATAAGTGATTCACCCCTCCACTTT. It codes for CASSHLGDISDSPLHF. Rearrangement joined TRBV11-2 to TRBJ1-6, and the D gene may be TRBD1, 6 bases matching. Including the terminal cysteine and phenylalanine, the CDR3 comprises 16 residues. The kept DNA is CDR3 alone, 48 bases in frame from the first base. Trimming takes 5 bases from V and 8 bases from J, and the germline ends sit 19 bases apart. CDR1 SGHAT and CDR2 FQNNGV were looked up in the germline V gene.